This TCR beta chain was retrieved from a study of shared clonotypes between healthy human individuals. Study-wide context: The study enrolled a couple of women and three men aged 18 to 49.

Trimming removed 6 bases from V and 2 bases from J; junction bases left unmatched: 8. This CDR3 comprises 17 residues. Per the germline V gene, CDR1 is SNHLY and CDR2 is FYNNEI. Repertoires were generated with immunoSEQ multiplex PCR, while TCRdb's copy carries only in-frame clones and drops some. The sample has about 560,000 clones; about 80% are singletons. The chain uses TRBV2 and TRBJ1-5; TRBD1 matches at 12 bases. This clonotype was obtained from a woman aged 40 to 49 in good health. Some clones in this sample may be carry-over from other donors' samples. The sequencing input was PBMCs. CDR3 nucleotides: TGTGCCAGCAGGGGGACAGGGGGCGCCCGGGGCAATCAGCCCCAGCATTTT. Translation: CASRGTGGARGNQPQHF.